Below, one TCR beta chain is given with its context. This CDR3 comprises 14 residues. With V trimmed by 9 bases and J by 4 bases, 9 bases remained unmatched. CDR1 MDHEN and CDR2 SYDVKM come from the germline V gene. These data originate in a study of OX40 agonist ivuxolimab in advanced cancers. Generated by immunoSEQ multiplex PCR, the TCRdb table keeps only in-frame clones and is missing some. The sample consists of about 13,000 clones, 75% to 90% of them appearing once. This material consisted of CD4+ or CD8+ T cells sorted from blood, taken in a trial of the OX40 agonist ivuxolimab. The receptor comes from an adult with an advanced solid tumor such as melanoma, head and neck, liver or kidney cancer. The V and J genes are TRBV28 and TRBJ2-5, with 9 bases lining up with TRBD2. DNA for the CDR3: TGTGCCAGTGCCCTCGCGCGGGAGGGAGAGACCCAGTACTTC. Protein: CASALAREGETQYF.